The next 13 T cell receptor beta chains were all read from a single sample in a study of blood T cell repertoires in COVID-19. Clones were read by immunoSEQ multiplex PCR, and TCRdb kept only the in-frame ones, dropping some. This sample has roughly 250,000 clones, with around 88% found just once. The specimen was PBMCs or T cells enriched from blood (not recorded which). The origin of the receptors is a woman aged 35 to 49 with acute COVID-19.

CDR3 nucleotides: TGTGCCAGCAGTGAAGCGTCTCTAGCGGGCTCCTACGAGCAGTACTTC. Its translation is CASSEASLAGSYEQYF. The chain is built from TRBV2 and TRBJ2-7, with 8 bases that match TRBD2. The germline CDR1 and CDR2 sequences are SNHLY and FYNNEI. This CDR3 spans 16 amino acids. V shed 0 bases and J 0 bases; nucleotides not matched to a gene: 4.

This clone was detected only once. The chain employs TRBV21-1 and TRBJ2-1; the table calls TRBD2, which could not be checked here. TRBV21-1 is a recognized pseudogene. This CDR3 spans 18 amino acids. The CDR3 bases are TGTGCCAGCAGCAAACTACTAGCGGGAGGGCCCTCCTACAATGAGCAGTTCTTC. It codes for CASSKLLAGGPSYNEQFF.

In this sample, this clone turned up once. This rearrangement joins TRBV15 to TRBJ2-7; D remains ambiguous. Germline CDR1 LNHNV, CDR2 YYDKDF (reference sequence). The CDR3 is 17 residues long. V dropped 1 base and J dropped 0 bases, with 16 bases sitting between them. The CDR3 protein is CATSRGGSSRSSYEQYF. The CDR3 DNA follows: TGTGCCACCAGCAGAGGAGGCTCTTCACGGAGCTCCTACGAGCAGTACTTC. Full variable domain (rest looked up from reference TRBV15 and TRBJ2-7): DAMVIQNPRYQVTQFGKPVTLSCSQTLNHNVMYWYQQKSSQAPKLLFHYYDKDFNNEADTPDNFQSRRPNTSFCFLDIRSPGLGDTAMYLCATSRGGSSRSSYEQYFGPGTRLTVT.

The chain carries TRBV15 and TRBJ1-5, with TRBD1 matching over 8 bases. The J segment lost 4 bases and the V segment lost 0 bases, leaving 5 bases of the junction unmatched. This CDR3 is built from 16 residues. Germline V gives CDR1 LNHNV, CDR2 YYDKDF (reference sequence). The CDR3 protein is CATSREGTGPNQPQHF. The CDR3 nucleotides are TGTGCCACCAGCAGAGAAGGGACAGGCCCGAATCAGCCCCAGCATTTT.

This chain uses TRBV2 with TRBJ2-1; 9 nucleotides align to TRBD1. The CDR3 covers 14 residues. The junction had 7 bases not matched to a gene; V was cut back by 6 bases and J by 7 bases. The germline gives CDR1 SNHLY, CDR2 FYNNEI. The CDR3, as DNA: TGTGCCAGCAGGCCTGGGACAGGGTGGAATGAGCAGTTCTTC. Amino acid sequence: CASRPGTGWNEQFF. Filled out from reference TRBV2 and TRBJ2-1, the complete variable domain reads EPEVTQTPSHQVTQMGQEVILRCVPISNHLYFYWYRQILGQKVEFLVSFYNNEISEKSEIFDDQFSVERPDGSNFTLKIRSTKLEDSAMYFCASRPGTGWNEQFFGPGTRLTVL.

This rearrangement joins TRBV12-5 to TRBJ1-4, with TRBD1 as a possible D gene (6 bases). The germline V gene encodes CDR1 LGHNT and CDR2 FRNRAP. V dropped 5 bases and J dropped 3 bases, with 13 bases sitting between them. CDR3 size: 15 residues. CDR3 loop: CASGPQGIANEKLFF. The CDR3 nucleotides read TGTGCTAGTGGTCCACAGGGAATTGCTAATGAAAAACTGTTTTTT.

The chain joins TRBV4-1 to TRBJ1-2; unclear D gene. Between the trimmed V and J ends, which lost 1 base and 0 bases, there was a span of 6 bases. The CDR3 extends over 14 amino acids. Per germline, CDR1 MGHRA and CDR2 YSYEKL. The CDR3 sequence: CASSQGLANYGYTF. The CDR3 DNA is TGCGCCAGCAGCCAAGGGCTCGCTAACTATGGCTACACCTTC.

The J gene is TRBJ2-5, the V gene TRBV5-5; 9 bases agree with TRBD1. Germline CDR1 and CDR2: SGHKS and YYEKEE (reference sequence). The V and J ends lost 2 bases and 2 bases, in that order; junction bases with no gene match: 10. The CDR3 runs to 17 residues. The CDR3 DNA is TGTGCCAGCAGCTTCCGGGACAGGGCGCCAATACAAGAGACCCAGTACTTC. This encodes CASSFRDRAPIQETQYF.

This chain links TRBV18 with TRBJ2-1; 7 bases are shared with TRBD2. The V segment lost 2 bases and the J segment 4 bases; nucleotides outside the gene matches: 8. The CDR3 is made up of 16 amino acids. CDR1 and CDR2 (germline): KGHSH, LQKENI. The CDR3 DNA reads TGTGCCAGCTCACCAACTAGCGAGCGAGATTACAATGAGCAGTTCTTC. Translated, it gives CASSPTSERDYNEQFF.

This sequence joins TRBV10-3 and TRBJ2-7; maybe TRBD1 (6 bases). The CDR3 is made up of 12 amino acids. Trimming took off 6 bases at V and 2 bases at J, with 8 bases between the two ends. Germline V gene sequence: CDR1 ENHRY, CDR2 SYGVKD. The DNA for the CDR3 is TGTGCCATCAGCAGGGGAACCTACGAGCAGTACTTC. It yields the protein CAISRGTYEQYF.

This rearrangement joins TRBV5-1 to TRBJ1-6; no definite D call. The CDR3 has 15 amino acids. Deletions cut 2 bases from V and 5 bases from J, with 11 bases between. Germline V gene data show CDR1 as SGHRS and CDR2 as YFSETQ. In nucleotides, the CDR3 is TGCGCCAGCAGCTTAGAGGGAACCCATAATTCACCCCTCCACTTT. Its protein is CASSLEGTHNSPLHF.

This rearrangement joins TRBV2 to TRBJ1-6, with D possibly being TRBD1 (5 bases). The germline CDR1 and CDR2 sequences are SNHLY and FYNNEI. V lost 2 bases to trimming and J lost 7 bases, with 12 bases between them. CDR3 size: 15 residues. Here the CDR3 DNA reads TGTGCCAGCAGTGAACAGGGACTGCTGAATTCACCCCTCCACTTT. Translating it yields CASSEQGLLNSPLHF.

The chain couples TRBV24-1 to TRBJ1-2; possible D gene TRBD1, 6 bases. The germline V gene encodes CDR1 KGHDR and CDR2 SFDVKD. The V end lost 7 bases, the J end lost 8 bases, and 25 bases lay between the germline ends. The length of the CDR3 is 16 residues. CDR3 protein: CATSSRQDSPNVGYTF. The CDR3 DNA follows: TGTGCCACCAGCTCCCGACAGGATAGCCCTAATGTGGGCTACACCTTC.